This entry concerns a single TCR beta chain. These data are taken from a study of blood T cell repertoires in COVID-19. This CDR3 has 12 residues. V dropped 8 bases and J dropped 2; count of bases not matched to a gene: 4. Germline loops: CDR1 GTSNPN, CDR2 SVGIG (reference sequence). Data came from immunoSEQ multiplex PCR; TCRdb stores just in-frame clones and leaves some out. Among about 28,000 clones listed, over 70% were seen once. The sequence was collected from a woman in her sixties or seventies with acute or convalescent COVID-19. The chain couples TRBV30 to TRBJ2-7, with 9 nucleotides matching TRBD2. Material for sequencing was peripheral blood. CDR3 sequence: CASSGGTYEQYF. The CDR3 nucleotides are TGTGCCAGTAGCGGGGGAACCTACGAGCAGTACTTC.